One and the same sample provided the 22 T cell receptor beta chains below, sequenced in a study of molecular identifiers for immune sequencing clone quantification. TCRdb fed the PCR reads into MiXCR, producing one record per CDR3 protein. The data show approximately 54,000 distinct CDR3 sequences, approximately 25% seen once. Sample: naive CD8+ T cells from blood, with Jurkat cell RNA spiked in. Subset indicated: FACS-sorted CD8+CD4-CCR7+CD45RA+ naive T cells. The receptors were gathered from a human donor in good health. Some libraries in this study had Jurkat cell RNA spiked in.

In its sample, this clonotype was seen a few times. V is TRBV19 and J is TRBJ2-1, with a possible D match to TRBD2 (6 bases). Germline V gene data show CDR1 as LNHDA and CDR2 as SQIVND (reference sequence). The CDR3 has 11 residues. Trimming removed 5 bases at V and 8 bases at J, with 7 bases between. This CDR3 reads CASSWGDEQFF. CDR3 nucleotide sequence: TGTGCCAGTAGTTGGGGGGATGAGCAGTTCTTC. Drawing the rest from reference TRBV19 and TRBJ2-1, the complete variable domain is DGGITQSPKYLFRKEGQNVTLSCEQNLNHDAMYWYRQDPGQGLRLIYYSQIVNDFQKGDIAEGYSVSREKKESFPLTVTSAQKNPTAFYLCASSWGDEQFFGPGTRLTVL.

This clonotype was seen a single time. This may be a read error: a much more frequent sequence differs by one nucleotide. The chain is built from TRBV5-4 and TRBJ2-3; TRBD1 is a possible D gene (6 bases). V was shortened by 6 bases and J by 5 bases, with 13 bases between the two germline ends. Germline V gene lookup returns CDR1 SGHNT and CDR2 YYREEE (reference sequence). CDR3 size: 13 residues. CDR3 nucleotide sequence: TGTGCCAGCATTCGAGCAGGGGAAGATACGCAGTATTTT. This gives the protein CASIRAGEDTQYF.

This clonotype was observed at least ten times. The V gene is TRBV28, the J gene TRBJ2-7; 10 bases are a match to TRBD2. The V gene end was trimmed by 3 bases and the J gene end by 5 bases; junction bases not matched to a gene: 7. The CDR3 has 15 residues. The germline gives CDR1 MDHEN, CDR2 SYDVKM. CDR3 nucleotides: TGTGCCAGCAGTTTCCGTGGGACTAGCGTCAACGAGCAGTACTTC. It translates to CASSFRGTSVNEQYF.

This clonotype occurred many times. The rearrangement joins TRBV16 to TRBJ2-7; a weak D match, TRBD2 (6 bases). The germline V gene has CDR1 KGHSY and CDR2 FQNENV. There are 12 residues in the CDR3. The V end was cut by 0 bases, the J end by 6 bases, with 6 bases between. The chain's CDR3 is CASSQSGGEQYF. CDR3 coding DNA: TGTGCCAGCAGCCAATCGGGGGGCGAGCAGTACTTC.

The chain uses TRBV12-3 or TRBV12-4 and TRBJ2-7; no definite D call. V was trimmed by 3 bases and J by 0 bases, leaving 6 bases between them. The CDR3 sequence is 13 residues long. Written as DNA, the CDR3 is TGTGCCAGCAGTTTTATCGGCTCCTACGAGCAGTACTTC. Translation gives CASSFIGSYEQYF.

The table lists this clonotype with many counts. V gene TRBV24-1 combines with J gene TRBJ2-2, with D uncertain. The germline V gene has CDR1 KGHDR and CDR2 SFDVKD. V was cut by 0 bases and J by 4 bases, with 2 bases left in between. The CDR3 spans 13 residues. The CDR3 DNA reads TGTGCCACCAGTGATTTGGGCACCGGGGAGCTGTTTTTT. Translating gives CATSDLGTGELFF.

This clonotype was detected a few times. CDR3 coding DNA: TGCGCCAGCAGCCAAGAAAGGTGGCAGGGCTACGAGCAGTACTTC. Its translation: CASSQERWQGYEQYF. The rearrangement uses TRBV4-1 and TRBJ2-7; D may be TRBD1 (5 bases). This CDR3 spans 15 amino acids. Germline V gene data show CDR1 as MGHRA and CDR2 as YSYEKL. The ends were cut back, 0 bases at V and 3 bases at J, with 12 bases in the middle.

There are many counts of this clonotype. Because it lacks the conserved phenylalanine or tryptophan at the end, this CDR3 is likely a read error. The chain links TRBV7-2 to TRBJ2-3; a possible D gene is TRBD2 (6 bases). V gave up 0 bases and J gave up 6 bases, with 22 bases separating them. CDR3 length equals 18 residues. Per germline, CDR1 SGHTA and CDR2 FQGNSA. CDR3 coding DNA: TGTGCCAGCAGCTTAGCGCTTCTTGCGGGGCGCATTTCGGATACGCAGTATTCT. Its protein product is CASSLALLAGRISDTQYS.

Points on this clonotype: Given the absence of the conserved phenylalanine or tryptophan at the CDR3 end, a read error is likely. The chain recombines TRBV24-1 with TRBJ2-2; 9 bases are a match to TRBD1. This CDR3 comprises 17 residues. Germline lookup yields CDR1 KGHDR and CDR2 SFDVKD. The ends lost 0 bases at V and 3 bases at J; junction bases unmatched: 4. CDR3 sequence (DNA): TGTGCCACCAGTGATTTGGGGACAGGGCTTGACACCGGGGAGCTGTTTTTG. It encodes CATSDLGTGLDTGELFL.

In the case of this clonotype: A read error may be the cause here, since a much bigger clone is one base away. The chain recombines TRBV7-9 with TRBJ2-3, with D possibly matching TRBD1 (5 bases). This CDR3 comprises 12 residues. Germline CDR1 SEHNR, CDR2 FQNEAQ (reference sequence). In DNA form, the CDR3 reads TGTGCCAGCAGCAGCTACACAGGTACGCAGTATTTT. It encodes CASSSYTGTQYF. Using reference TRBV7-9 and TRBJ2-3 for the parts outside the CDR3, the full variable domain is DTGVSQNPRHKITKRGQNVTFRCDPISEHNRLYWYRQTLGQGPEFLTYFQNEAQLEKSRLLSDRFSAERPKGSFSTLEIQRTEQGDSAMYLCASSSYTGTQYFGPGTRLTVL.

This clonotype was picked up one time. Germline and junction disagree at one end, which may indicate a read error. The gene calls are TRBV12-3 or TRBV12-4 and TRBJ1-1; TRBD1 matches 7 bases. The CDR3 loop spans 12 amino acids. CDR3 loop: CASSWTDRLALF. CDR3 in DNA: TGTGCGAGCAGTTGGACGGACAGGCTAGCTCTCTTT.

This clonotype was observed at least ten times. This chain joins TRBV20-1 and TRBJ1-3; D perhaps matches TRBD1 (5 bases). The CDR3 loop spans 13 amino acids. Germline CDR1 reads DFQATT; CDR2 reads SNEGSKA (reference sequence). V was pared by 6 bases and J by 4 bases, with 13 bases between. The CDR3 nucleotides are TGCAGTGCAAGGACACCTACCGGAAACACCATATATTTT. Translation: CSARTPTGNTIYF.

This clonotype was found many times. This chain connects TRBV29-1 to TRBJ1-1; no firm D call. The V end lost 7 bases, the J end lost 8 bases, and 8 bases lay between the germline ends. The V gene's germline CDR1 is SQVTM and CDR2 ANQGSEA. CDR3 length equals 9 residues. DNA for the CDR3: TGCAGCGCAGGATCAGAAGCTTTCTTT. Amino acid sequence: CSAGSEAFF. The whole variable domain, remainder taken from reference TRBV29-1 and TRBJ1-1, is SAVISQKPSRDICQRGTSLTIQCQVDSQVTMMFWYRQQPGQSLTLIATANQGSEATYESGFVIDKFPISRPNLTFSTLTVSNMSPEDSSIYLCSAGSEAFFGQGTRLTVV.

In regard to this clonotype: This may arise from a read error, as a much more abundant clone is one base away. The CDR3 DNA follows: TGTGCCAGTAGTGGGACGGACGCCTGGGGCACCGGGGAGCTGTTTTTT. This encodes CASSGTDAWGTGELFF. The gene calls are TRBV19 and TRBJ2-2; TRBD1 or TRBD2 may be the D gene (5 bases each). The germline V gene encodes CDR1 LNHDA and CDR2 SQIVND (reference sequence). V shed 5 bases and J shed 4 bases, with 17 bases lying between them. The length of the CDR3 is 16 residues.

This clonotype was seen at least ten times. The V and J genes are TRBV20-1 and TRBJ2-7; D not resolved. Germline V gene data show CDR1 as DFQATT and CDR2 as SNEGSKA (reference sequence). CDR3 length equals 15 residues. V lost 0 bases, J lost 4 bases, and 16 bases lay in between. CDR3 coding DNA: TGCAGTGCTAGAGATCTCGGCGAGCGTGGATACGAGCAGTACTTC. Translated, it gives CSARDLGERGYEQYF.

This clonotype occurred a few times. A much larger clone lies one base from this, so it may be a read error. The J gene is TRBJ2-3, the V gene TRBV4-1; 8 nucleotides agree with TRBD2. This CDR3 is 16 amino acids long. Germline V lookup: CDR1 MGHRA, CDR2 YSYEKL. The chain's CDR3 is CASRQFPAGGTDTQYF. The CDR3 region has the DNA TGCGCCAGCCGCCAATTCCCAGCGGGGGGCACAGATACGCAGTATTTT.

This clonotype was observed a few times. The chain uses TRBV5-1 and TRBJ1-5, with no clear D. Germline loops: CDR1 SGHRS, CDR2 YFSETQ. The CDR3 has 13 residues. Trimming removed 2 bases at V and 6 bases at J, with 9 bases between. As DNA, the CDR3 is TGCGCCAGCAGCTTATCAGTGGCTCAGCCCCAGCATTTT. Its translation is CASSLSVAQPQHF.

The table lists this clonotype with a few counts. The V and J genes are TRBV7-9 and TRBJ2-7; TRBD1 aligns across 12 bases. The V gene end was trimmed by 5 bases and the J gene end by 7 bases; junction bases not matched to a gene: 9. This CDR3 has 15 amino acids. Germline V gives CDR1 SEHNR, CDR2 FQNEAQ (reference sequence). In DNA form, the CDR3 reads TGTGCCAGCAGCCCGAGGGGACAGGGGGCTCTGGAGCAGTACTTC. Translating it yields CASSPRGQGALEQYF.

A note on this clonotype: Given a much more abundant clone one base away, this may be a read error. V gene TRBV7-8 combines with J gene TRBJ1-2; perhaps TRBD1 as D (5 bases). CDR3 size: 15 residues. Germline V gene lookup returns CDR1 SGHVS and CDR2 FQNEAQ. CDR3 DNA: TGTACCAGCAGCTTAGATCGGACAACCAGCTATGGCTACACCTTC. Translation: CTSSLDRTTSYGYTF.

This clonotype was seen ten or more times. The chain employs TRBV6-5 and TRBJ2-1; TRBD2 matches 10 bases. Germline V gives CDR1 MNHEY, CDR2 SVGAGI. This CDR3 contains 18 residues. The junction had 8 bases not matched to a gene; V was cut back by 2 bases and J by 1 base. This CDR3 is CASSYNSGRASSYNEQFF. The CDR3 DNA reads as TGTGCCAGCAGTTACAACAGCGGGAGGGCCTCGTCCTACAATGAGCAGTTCTTC.

This clonotype was observed many times. V usage is TRBV4-2 and J usage is TRBJ1-1; TRBD1 aligns across 8 bases. Germline V CDR1 and CDR2: LGHNA, YNFKEQ. The CDR3 covers 17 residues. V shed 2 bases, J shed 0 bases, and the junction held 8 bases outside the gene matches. CDR3 in amino acids: CASSQQARTGMNTEAFF. CDR3 bases: TGTGCCAGCAGCCAACAGGCTAGGACAGGGATGAACACTGAAGCTTTCTTT.

This clonotype was seen repeatedly, ten times or more. This chain connects TRBV4-1 to TRBJ2-3, with unresolved D. The V end lost 3 bases, the J end lost 6 bases, and 16 bases lay between the germline ends. This CDR3 contains 15 residues. The germline CDR1 and CDR2 sequences are MGHRA and YSYEKL. The CDR3 sequence is CASSQAGPAVDTQYF. CDR3 bases: TGCGCCAGCAGCCAGGCCGGGCCGGCGGTGGATACGCAGTATTTT.